The 32 T cell receptor beta chains below come from one sample, sequenced in a study of blood T cell repertoires in COVID-19. Data came from immunoSEQ multiplex PCR; TCRdb stores just in-frame clones and leaves some out. The top ten hold roughly 0.69% of the sample, which has approximately 210,000 clones, 70% to 90% seen once. Sequenced: peripheral blood. The receptor source for this set is a man aged 35-49 years with acute or convalescent COVID-19.

The V gene is TRBV5-1, the J gene TRBJ1-2; 8 nucleotides match TRBD1. V dropped 1 base and J dropped 5; count of bases not matched to a gene: 7. In germline, CDR1 is SGHRS, CDR2 YFSETQ. This CDR3 has 15 amino acids. Here the CDR3 reads CASSLLGQVQYGYTF. CDR3 in DNA: TGCGCCAGCAGCTTGCTGGGACAGGTGCAGTATGGCTACACCTTC.

The chain uses TRBV6-4 and TRBJ2-1; TRBD2 aligns across 12 bases. The V gene end was trimmed by 7 bases and the J gene end by 8 bases; junction bases not matched to a gene: 21. The CDR3 has 19 amino acids. Germline values: CDR1 MRHNA, CDR2 SNTAGT. The CDR3 sequence is CASTNELAGGKPLRDEQFF. The CDR3 nucleotides are TGTGCCAGCACCAACGAACTAGCGGGGGGCAAGCCCCTACGGGATGAGCAGTTCTTC.

The chain combines TRBV14 with TRBJ2-6, with D possibly matching TRBD2 (5 bases). CDR1 is SGHDN, CDR2 FVKESK, per germline. The CDR3 covers 15 residues. V was pared by 2 bases and J by 0 bases, with 5 bases between. The CDR3 reads CASSQRDSGANVLTF. DNA for the CDR3: TGTGCCAGCAGCCAACGGGACTCTGGGGCCAACGTCCTGACTTTC.

The rearrangement uses TRBV7-9 and TRBJ2-7; a weak D match, TRBD2 (5 bases). CDR1 SEHNR and CDR2 FQNEAQ come from the germline V gene (reference sequence). The CDR3 spans 13 residues. Trimming took off 8 bases at V and 4 bases at J, with 15 bases between the two ends. Written as DNA, the CDR3 is TGTGCCAGCTCTGCGGGCGTTTTTTACGAGCAGTACTTC. Its translation: CASSAGVFYEQYF. The full variable domain, in which reference TRBV7-9 and TRBJ2-7 provide the parts outside the CDR3, is DTGVSQNPRHKITKRGQNVTFRCDPISEHNRLYWYRQTLGQGPEFLTYFQNEAQLEKSRLLSDRFSAERPKGSFSTLEIQRTEQGDSAMYLCASSAGVFYEQYFGPGTRLTVT.

This sequence joins TRBV5-1 and TRBJ1-2; 7 bases are shared with TRBD1. The CDR3 runs to 15 residues. Germline V gene lookup returns CDR1 SGHRS and CDR2 YFSETQ. The V gene end was trimmed by 3 bases and the J gene end by 4 bases; junction bases not matched to a gene: 9. In DNA form, the CDR3 reads TGCGCCAGCAGCTCCCAGGGGGTGGAGCCCTATGGCTACACCTTC. Translated: CASSSQGVEPYGYTF.

Note on this clone: Other DNA sequences in this specimen translate into the identical CDR3. The V and J genes are TRBV6-5 and TRBJ1-4; D is possibly TRBD1 (5 bases). The length of the CDR3 is 14 residues. Trimming cost V 2 bases and J 4 bases, with 8 bases left between them. Germline V lookup: CDR1 MNHEY, CDR2 SVGAGI. The CDR3 sequence: CASSYGGSNEKLFF. In DNA, the CDR3 is TGTGCCAGCAGTTACGGGGGGAGTAATGAAAAACTGTTTTTT.

This chain uses TRBV7-9 with TRBJ2-7, with 10 positions matching TRBD1. This CDR3 has 15 residues. Per the germline V gene, CDR1 is SEHNR and CDR2 is FQNEAQ (reference sequence). Unmatched junction bases numbered 4, after V lost 1 base and J lost 4 bases. CDR3 sequence: CASSLEGQGSYEQYF. CDR3 sequence (DNA): TGTGCCAGCAGCTTAGAGGGACAGGGGTCGTACGAGCAGTACTTC.

The CDR3 is CASSVQGASFF. For the CDR3, the DNA is TGTGCCAGCAGTGTCCAGGGGGCGTCTTTCTTT. The J gene is TRBJ1-1, the V gene TRBV2, with 8 bases that match TRBD1. CDR3 length equals 11 residues. V shed 4 bases and J 12 bases; nucleotides not matched to a gene: 4. CDR1 and CDR2 (germline): SNHLY, FYNNEI.

CDR3 amino acids: CASSSFGLAFPSSYEQYF. The CDR3 DNA sequence: TGTGCCAGCAGTTCTTTTGGACTAGCTTTTCCCAGCTCCTACGAGCAGTACTTC. This rearrangement joins TRBV6-2 or TRBV6-3 to TRBJ2-7; 8 nucleotides line up with TRBD2. Germline CDR1 is MNHEY and CDR2 is SVGEGT. V gave up 4 bases and J gave up 0 bases; unmatched junction bases: 14. The CDR3 is 18 residues long.

The rearrangement uses TRBV4-3 and TRBJ2-5, with TRBD1 identical over 12 bases. The germline CDR1 and CDR2 sequences are LGHNA and YSLEER. V lost 4 bases to trimming and J lost 4 bases; unmatched junction nucleotides: 10. There are 17 residues in the CDR3. CDR3 coding DNA: TGCGCCAGCAGCCTCCAATGGGGGACAGGGGGCGTAGAGACCCAGTACTTC. It encodes CASSLQWGTGGVETQYF.

V gene TRBV5-4 combines with J gene TRBJ2-3; TRBD2 matches 10 bases. J gave up 0 bases and V 0 bases, and 7 bases lay outside the gene matches. Germline CDR1 and CDR2: SGHNT and YYREEE (reference sequence). There are 18 residues in the CDR3. CDR3 in DNA: TGTGCCAGCAGCTTGGGACTAGCGGGCGACTCTAGCACAGATACGCAGTATTTT. This sequence encodes CASSLGLAGDSSTDTQYF. Full variable domain (rest looked up from reference TRBV5-4 and TRBJ2-3): ETGVTQSPTHLIKTRGQQVTLRCSSQSGHNTVSWYQQALGQGPQFIFQYYREEENGRGNFPPRFSGLQFPNYSSELNVNALELDDSALYLCASSLGLAGDSSTDTQYFGPGTRLTVL.

V gene TRBV19 combines with J gene TRBJ2-2; perhaps TRBD1 as D (6 bases). Germline loops: CDR1 LNHDA, CDR2 SQIVND (reference sequence). The CDR3 extends over 16 amino acids. V was shortened by 6 bases and J by 5 bases, with 19 bases between the two germline ends. The CDR3 here is CASRPIRQQGTGELFF. The CDR3 DNA reads as TGTGCCAGTAGACCTATAAGGCAACAGGGAACCGGGGAGCTGTTTTTT.

This rearrangement joins TRBV11-2 to TRBJ2-7; 9 positions match TRBD1. Unmatched junction bases numbered 5, after V lost 1 base and J lost 1 base. This CDR3 region has 16 residues. CDR1 SGHAT and CDR2 FQNNGV come from the germline V gene. The CDR3 DNA sequence: TGTGCCAGCAGCTTAGGGGACAGGGTAGGGTCCTACGAGCAGTACTTC. Its protein product is CASSLGDRVGSYEQYF.

The chain joins TRBV6-5 to TRBJ2-3; 10 bases map to TRBD1. The CDR3 sequence is 16 residues long. Germline-derived CDR1 and CDR2 are MNHEY and SVGAGI. The trim removed 0 bases at V and 3 bases at J, leaving 3 bases unmatched. The CDR3 region is CASSYSGQGTTDTQYF. Written as DNA, the CDR3 is TGTGCCAGCAGTTACTCGGGACAGGGGACGACAGATACGCAGTATTTT.

V usage is TRBV9 and J usage is TRBJ1-2, with D uncertain. There are 12 residues in the CDR3. CDR1 and CDR2 from the germline V gene are SGDLS and YYNGEE. Trimming left V 3 bases short and J 4 bases short, with 7 bases between. This CDR3 reads CASSGLLYGYTF. The CDR3 nucleotides read TGTGCCAGCAGCGGATTACTCTATGGCTACACCTTC.

The V call is TRBV9, the J call TRBJ1-1, with D perhaps TRBD1 (6 bases). V was pared by 4 bases and J by 3 bases, with 19 bases between. This CDR3 region has 16 residues. Looked up from germline, CDR1 is SGDLS and CDR2 is YYNGEE. For the CDR3, the DNA is TGTGCCAGCAGCCCAATCACTCAGGGGTTGGACACTGAAGCTTTCTTT. Its translation: CASSPITQGLDTEAFF. Based on the CDR3 plus reference TRBV9 and TRBJ1-1, the full variable domain is DSGVTQTPKHLITATGQRVTLRCSPRSGDLSVYWYQQSLDQGLQFLIQYYNGEERAKGNILERFSAQQFPDLHSELNLSSLELGDSALYFCASSPITQGLDTEAFFGQGTRLTVV.

The chain links TRBV10-1 to TRBJ2-6, with 7 bases fitting TRBD1. Germline V gene lookup returns CDR1 WNHNN and CDR2 SYGVQD (reference sequence). V lost 7 bases and J lost 0; bases outside the gene matches: 6. The CDR3 spans 16 residues. CDR3: CASTNRGGSGANVLTF. The CDR3 DNA follows: TGCGCCAGCACCAACAGGGGTGGCTCTGGGGCCAACGTCCTGACTTTC.

The chain recombines TRBV27 with TRBJ2-5, with D possibly matching TRBD1 (5 bases). The V end was cut by 5 bases, the J end by 6 bases, with 10 bases between. The CDR3 consists of 12 residues. The germline CDR1 and CDR2 sequences are MNHEY and SMNVEV (reference sequence). The CDR3 coding sequence is TGTGCCAGCAGTAGGCAGGGTCAGACCCAGTACTTC. It translates to CASSRQGQTQYF.

This clone showed up many times. The chain recombines TRBV19 with TRBJ2-7; 10 nucleotides align to TRBD1. This CDR3 region has 14 residues. V was clipped by 5 bases and J by 5 bases; unmatched bases: 6. Germline-derived CDR1 and CDR2 are LNHDA and SQIVND (reference sequence). The CDR3, as DNA: TGTGCCAGTAGTTCGGGACAGGGGTTTAACGAGCAGTACTTC. It is translated as CASSSGQGFNEQYF.

The chain has TRBV29-1 and TRBJ1-1, with D unresolved. The V end lost 7 bases, the J end lost 2 bases, and 8 bases lay between the germline ends. Per the germline V gene, CDR1 is SQVTM and CDR2 is ANQGSEA. The CDR3 spans 11 residues. The CDR3 region has the DNA TGCAGCGGGGAGGGAAACACTGAAGCTTTCTTT. Residues: CSGEGNTEAFF.

This chain joins TRBV3-1 (or the pseudogene TRBV3-2) and TRBJ1-3; tentative D call: TRBD1 (5 bases). V shed 0 bases and J shed 4 bases, with 10 bases lying between them. CDR1 and CDR2 (germline): LGHDT, YNNKEL (reference sequence). The CDR3 has 15 residues. The CDR3 DNA reads TGTGCCAGCAGCCAAGAGGCAGGGAGGGGAAACACCATATATTTT. This encodes CASSQEAGRGNTIYF.

This clone was counted once. The chain combines TRBV5-1 with TRBJ1-3; 7 nucleotides agree with TRBD1. V lost 4 bases, J lost 8 bases, and 9 bases stayed unmatched. Germline V gene sequence: CDR1 SGHRS, CDR2 YFSETQ. The CDR3 runs 14 residues. CDR3 in amino acids: CASSTGQIRHTIYF. The CDR3, as DNA: TGCGCCAGCAGCACGGGACAGATTCGACACACCATATATTTT.

This rearrangement joins TRBV3-1 (or the pseudogene TRBV3-2) to TRBJ2-5, with 11 bases matching TRBD2. Germline V lookup: CDR1 LGHDT, CDR2 YNNKEL (reference sequence). Germline trimming cut 3 bases from V and 5 bases from J; bases unmatched to any gene: 5. CDR3 length: 15 amino acids. Here the CDR3 DNA reads TGTGCCAGCAGCCAGACTAGCGGGGACGGGGAGACCCAGTACTTC. Its translation: CASSQTSGDGETQYF.

This sequence joins TRBV7-9 and TRBJ2-7; possible D gene TRBD1, 6 bases. In germline, CDR1 is SEHNR, CDR2 FQNEAQ (reference sequence). The V and J ends lost 5 bases and 1 base respectively, with 12 bases between them. This CDR3 comprises 14 residues. The DNA for the CDR3 is TGTGCCAGCAGCGAAAGGGACATTTCCTACGAGCAGTACTTC. It translates to CASSERDISYEQYF.

The gene calls are TRBV5-1 and TRBJ2-1; D is undetermined. The V and J ends lost 2 bases and 3 bases respectively, with 6 bases between them. Germline V gives CDR1 SGHRS, CDR2 YFSETQ. CDR3 length: 13 residues. The CDR3 DNA is TGCGCCAGCAGCTTATCGAGCTACAATGAGCAGTTCTTC. As protein: CASSLSSYNEQFF.

This clone is a singleton in its sample. The chain couples TRBV5-8 to TRBJ2-1; D gene uncertain. This CDR3 has 15 amino acids. Germline V gene data show CDR1 as SGHTS and CDR2 as YDEGEE. Trimming left V 4 bases short and J 3 bases short, with 14 bases between. The CDR3 sequence: CASSLDEVGYNEQFF. CDR3 coding DNA: TGTGCCAGCAGCCTAGACGAAGTGGGCTACAATGAGCAGTTCTTC.

V is TRBV4-1 and J is TRBJ2-5; D gene ambiguous. Germline V gene lookup returns CDR1 MGHRA and CDR2 YSYEKL. The CDR3 contains 16 residues. V was clipped by 6 bases and J by 0 bases, with 17 bases between them. CDR3 DNA sequence: TGCGCCAGCAGTCTCACCCTACAGATGAACCAAGAGACCCAGTACTTC. It specifies CASSLTLQMNQETQYF.

The V call is TRBV27, the J call TRBJ1-4, with 7 bases that match TRBD1. CDR1 and CDR2 (germline): MNHEY, SMNVEV (reference sequence). CDR3 length: 16 amino acids. V was pared by 8 bases and J by 4 bases, with 13 bases of the junction left unmatched. The CDR3 nucleotides are TGTGCCAGCTCTAAGGGGCCGGGACAGAGTAATGAAAAACTGTTTTTT. Protein: CASSKGPGQSNEKLFF.

The CDR3 reads CASSFSGRWDTGELFF. For the CDR3, the DNA is TGTGCCAGCAGTTTCAGCGGGAGGTGGGACACCGGGGAGCTGTTTTTT. The chain employs TRBV6-5 and TRBJ2-2, with 9 bases aligning to TRBD2. Germline-derived CDR1 and CDR2 are MNHEY and SVGAGI. This CDR3 is 16 amino acids long. Trimming at V came to 4 bases and at J to 3 bases, leaving 6 bases not matched to a gene.

CDR3: CASSRAVHTYNEQFF. Here the CDR3 DNA reads TGTGCCAGTAGTAGGGCAGTTCATACCTACAATGAGCAGTTCTTC. J is TRBJ2-1 and V is TRBV19; no firm D call. V lost 4 bases and J 2 bases, leaving 12 bases between the germline ends. CDR1 LNHDA and CDR2 SQIVND come from the germline V gene (reference sequence). The CDR3 is 15 amino acids.

This chain uses TRBV3-1 (or the pseudogene TRBV3-2) with TRBJ2-7, with D perhaps TRBD2 (5 bases). CDR1 is LGHDT and CDR2 is YNNKEL in the germline V gene (reference sequence). This CDR3 is 15 amino acids long. The V gene lost 5 bases and the J gene lost 3 bases, with 17 bases spanning the gap. The CDR3 sequence is CASSGQEGGYYEQYF. The CDR3 DNA is TGTGCCAGCAGCGGGCAAGAGGGTGGCTACTACGAGCAGTACTTC.

The chain couples TRBV18 to TRBJ2-1; 15 bases are shared with TRBD2. Germline V gene data show CDR1 as KGHSH and CDR2 as LQKENI. V lost 6 bases, J lost 9 bases, and 6 bases stayed unmatched. The CDR3 covers 15 residues. Written as DNA, the CDR3 is TGTGCCAGCTCGCCCGGGACTAGCGGGGGGTCTGAGCAGTTCTTC. It translates to CASSPGTSGGSEQFF.